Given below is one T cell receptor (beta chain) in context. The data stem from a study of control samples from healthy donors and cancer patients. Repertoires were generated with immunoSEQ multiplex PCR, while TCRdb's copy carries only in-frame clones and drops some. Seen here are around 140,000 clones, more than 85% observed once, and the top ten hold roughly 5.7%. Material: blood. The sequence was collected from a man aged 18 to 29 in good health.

The CDR3 spells CASSERTGTDTQYF. DNA of the CDR3: TGTGCCAGCAGCGAACGGACCGGCACAGATACGCAGTATTTT. The J gene is TRBJ2-3, the V gene TRBV9, with D hard to call. The CDR3 sequence is 14 residues long. With 3 bases removed from V and 1 base from J, the gap between germline ends came to 9 bases. Germline V CDR1 and CDR2: SGDLS, YYNGEE.